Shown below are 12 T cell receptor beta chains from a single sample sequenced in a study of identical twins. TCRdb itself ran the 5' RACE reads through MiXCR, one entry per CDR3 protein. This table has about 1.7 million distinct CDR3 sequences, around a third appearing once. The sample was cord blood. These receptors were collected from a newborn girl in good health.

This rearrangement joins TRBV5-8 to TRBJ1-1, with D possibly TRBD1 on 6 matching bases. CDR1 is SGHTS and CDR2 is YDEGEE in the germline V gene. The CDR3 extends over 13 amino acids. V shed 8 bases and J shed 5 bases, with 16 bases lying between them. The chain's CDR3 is CARGGSRVTEAFF. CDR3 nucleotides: TGTGCCAGAGGGGGGTCCAGGGTAACTGAAGCTTTCTTT.

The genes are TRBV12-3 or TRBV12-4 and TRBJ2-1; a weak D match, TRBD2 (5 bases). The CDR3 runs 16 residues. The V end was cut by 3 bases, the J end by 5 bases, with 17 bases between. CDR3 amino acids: CASSFGVVRPNNEQFF. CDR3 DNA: TGTGCCAGCAGTTTCGGGGTGGTGAGGCCGAACAATGAGCAGTTCTTC.

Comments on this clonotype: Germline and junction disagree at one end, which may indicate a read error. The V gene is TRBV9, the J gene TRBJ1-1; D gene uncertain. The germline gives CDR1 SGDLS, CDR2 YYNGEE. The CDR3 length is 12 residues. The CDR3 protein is CACSVDNTEAFF. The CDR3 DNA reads TGTGCCTGCAGCGTAGATAACACTGAAGCTTTCTTT.

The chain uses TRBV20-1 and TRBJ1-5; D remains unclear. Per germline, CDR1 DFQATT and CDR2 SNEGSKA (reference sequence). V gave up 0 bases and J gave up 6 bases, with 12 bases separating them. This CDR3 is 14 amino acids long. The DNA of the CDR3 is TGCAGTGCTAGAGATGAGGGTCGCCCTCAGCCCCAGCATTTT. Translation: CSARDEGRPQPQHF.

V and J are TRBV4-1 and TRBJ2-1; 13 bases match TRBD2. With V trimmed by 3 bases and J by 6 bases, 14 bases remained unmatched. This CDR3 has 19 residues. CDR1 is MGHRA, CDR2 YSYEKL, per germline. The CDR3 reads CASSHRLAGGNNGRNEQFF. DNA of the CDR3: TGCGCCAGCAGCCACAGACTAGCGGGGGGCAACAACGGTCGCAATGAGCAGTTCTTC.

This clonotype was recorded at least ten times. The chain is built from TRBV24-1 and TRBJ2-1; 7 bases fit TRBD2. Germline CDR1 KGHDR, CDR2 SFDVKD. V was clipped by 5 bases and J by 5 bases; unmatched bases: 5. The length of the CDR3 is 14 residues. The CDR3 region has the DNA TGTGCCACCAGTGCGGGACTACCAAACAATGAGCAGTTCTTC. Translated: CATSAGLPNNEQFF.

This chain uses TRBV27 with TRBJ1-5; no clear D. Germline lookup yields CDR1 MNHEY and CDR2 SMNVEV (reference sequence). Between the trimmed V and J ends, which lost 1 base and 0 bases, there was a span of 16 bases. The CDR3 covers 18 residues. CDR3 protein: CASSLFPSWGNSNQPQHF. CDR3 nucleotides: TGTGCCAGCAGTTTATTCCCCTCGTGGGGAAATAGCAATCAGCCCCAGCATTTT.

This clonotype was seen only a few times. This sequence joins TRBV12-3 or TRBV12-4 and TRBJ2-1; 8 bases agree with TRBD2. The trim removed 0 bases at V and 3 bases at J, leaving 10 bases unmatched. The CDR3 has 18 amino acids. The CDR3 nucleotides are TGTGCCAGCAGTTTAGCGTTCCGAACTAGCGGAATCTACAATGAGCAGTTCTTC. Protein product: CASSLAFRTSGIYNEQFF.

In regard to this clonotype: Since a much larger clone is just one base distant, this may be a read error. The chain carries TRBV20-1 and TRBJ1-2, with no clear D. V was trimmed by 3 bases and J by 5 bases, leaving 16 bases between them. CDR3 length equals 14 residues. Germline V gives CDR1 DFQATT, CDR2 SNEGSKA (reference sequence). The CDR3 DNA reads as TGCAGTGCTAGCACTCCGATTCCCCCATATGGCTACACCTTC. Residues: CSASTPIPPYGYTF.

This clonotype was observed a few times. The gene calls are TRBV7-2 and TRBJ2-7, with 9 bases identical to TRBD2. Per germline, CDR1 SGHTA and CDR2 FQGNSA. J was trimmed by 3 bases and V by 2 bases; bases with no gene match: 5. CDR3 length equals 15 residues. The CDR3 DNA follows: TGTGCCAGCAGCTTAAGGCCTAGCGGGATCTACGAGCAGTACTTC. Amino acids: CASSLRPSGIYEQYF.

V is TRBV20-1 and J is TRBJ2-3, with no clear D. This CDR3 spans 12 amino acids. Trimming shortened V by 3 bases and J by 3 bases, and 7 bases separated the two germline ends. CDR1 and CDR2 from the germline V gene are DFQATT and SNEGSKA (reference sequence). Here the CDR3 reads CSARMTTDTQYF. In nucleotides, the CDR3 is TGCAGTGCTAGGATGACTACAGATACGCAGTATTTT.

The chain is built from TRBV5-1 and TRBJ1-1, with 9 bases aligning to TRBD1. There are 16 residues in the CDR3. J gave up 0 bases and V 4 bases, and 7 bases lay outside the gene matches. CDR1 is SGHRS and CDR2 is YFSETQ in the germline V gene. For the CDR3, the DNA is TGCGCCAGCAGCCGAACCACAGGGGGCATGAACACTGAAGCTTTCTTT. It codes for CASSRTTGGMNTEAFF.